This T cell receptor (beta chain) stems from a study of cytomegalovirus exposure and HLA in healthy donors. General study points: The likely origin of a cluster of highly shared sequence variants was a sequencing artifact. Upon later analysis, TCR association rates were observed to vary by HLA locus, being highest for DRB1 and lowest for HLA-C. The study recorded fewer than 200 TCR beta chains that were cytomegalovirus-associated. Confirmation was obtained in vitro that a few CMV-associated chains are specific for CMV antigens.

The J segment lost 3 bases and the V segment lost 5 bases, leaving 13 bases of the junction unmatched. The CDR3 loop spans 17 amino acids. Germline V gene sequence: CDR1 LNHDA, CDR2 SQIVND (reference sequence). 13 Jbeta primers and 60 Vbeta primers were used for the PCR. The protocol was immunoSEQ multiplex PCR, while the TCRdb copy is restricted to in-frame clones and leaves out a portion. This table lists approximately 150,000 clones. With respect to this clone: Its cognate antigen is unknown.

The TCR sequence derives from a young woman in good health and CMV-seronegative. Sequencing input: PBMCs. V gene TRBV19 combines with J gene TRBJ1-5; TRBD1 matches at 7 bases. This CDR3 is CASSSHLRTGDNQPQHF. The CDR3 DNA is TGTGCCAGTAGTTCACATTTACGGACAGGCGACAATCAGCCCCAGCATTTT. Complete variable domain (other parts from reference TRBV19 and TRBJ1-5): DGGITQSPKYLFRKEGQNVTLSCEQNLNHDAMYWYRQDPGQGLRLIYYSQIVNDFQKGDIAEGYSVSREKKESFPLTVTSAQKNPTAFYLCASSSHLRTGDNQPQHFGDGTRLSIL.